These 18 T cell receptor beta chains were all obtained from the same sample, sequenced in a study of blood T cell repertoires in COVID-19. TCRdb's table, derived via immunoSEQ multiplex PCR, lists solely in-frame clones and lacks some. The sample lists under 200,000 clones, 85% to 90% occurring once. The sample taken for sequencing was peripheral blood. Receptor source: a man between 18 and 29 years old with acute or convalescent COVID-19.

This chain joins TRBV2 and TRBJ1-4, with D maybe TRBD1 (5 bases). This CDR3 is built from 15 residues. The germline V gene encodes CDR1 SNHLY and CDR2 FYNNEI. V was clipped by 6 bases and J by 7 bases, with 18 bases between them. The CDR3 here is CASSTLSRDGEKLFF. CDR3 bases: TGTGCCAGCAGCACCCTCAGCAGGGATGGTGAAAAACTGTTTTTT.

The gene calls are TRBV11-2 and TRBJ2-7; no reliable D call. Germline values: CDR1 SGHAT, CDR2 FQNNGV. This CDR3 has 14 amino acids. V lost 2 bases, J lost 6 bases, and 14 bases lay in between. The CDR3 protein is CASSLLRGSLEQYF. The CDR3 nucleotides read TGTGCCAGCAGCTTACTCCGCGGCTCTCTCGAGCAGTACTTC.

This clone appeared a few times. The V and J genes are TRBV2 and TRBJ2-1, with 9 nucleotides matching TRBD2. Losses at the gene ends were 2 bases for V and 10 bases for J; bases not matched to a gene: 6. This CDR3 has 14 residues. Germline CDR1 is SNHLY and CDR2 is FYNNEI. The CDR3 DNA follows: TGTGCCAGCAGTGAACGCGGGGGGGCTGGGGAGCAGTTCTTC. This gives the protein CASSERGGAGEQFF.

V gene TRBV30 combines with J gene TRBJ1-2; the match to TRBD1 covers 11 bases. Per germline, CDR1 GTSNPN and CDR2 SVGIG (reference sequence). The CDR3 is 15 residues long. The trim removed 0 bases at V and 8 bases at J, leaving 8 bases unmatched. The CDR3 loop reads CAWSVTGQGVGGYTF. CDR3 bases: TGTGCCTGGAGTGTAACGGGACAGGGGGTCGGGGGCTACACCTTC.

CDR3 protein: CASRPQGGYGYTF. The CDR3 nucleotides are TGTGCCAGCAGGCCTCAGGGAGGCTATGGCTACACCTTC. This chain uses TRBV7-3 with TRBJ1-2, with D possibly being TRBD1 (5 bases). Germline assignment: CDR1 SGHTA and CDR2 FQGTGA. Trimming removed 6 bases at V and 4 bases at J, with 12 bases between. The CDR3 is 13 amino acids.

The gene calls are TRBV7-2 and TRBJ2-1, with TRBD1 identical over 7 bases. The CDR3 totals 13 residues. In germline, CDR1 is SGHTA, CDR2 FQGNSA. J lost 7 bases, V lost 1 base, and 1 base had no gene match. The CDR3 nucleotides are TGTGCCAGCAGCTTAGACAGGGGAAATGAGCAGTTCTTC. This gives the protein CASSLDRGNEQFF.

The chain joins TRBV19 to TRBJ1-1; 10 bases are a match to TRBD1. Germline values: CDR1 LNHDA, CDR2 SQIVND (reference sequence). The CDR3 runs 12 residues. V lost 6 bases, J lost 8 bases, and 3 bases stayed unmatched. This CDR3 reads CASRGTGAEAFF. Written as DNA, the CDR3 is TGTGCCAGTAGGGGGACAGGGGCCGAAGCTTTCTTT.

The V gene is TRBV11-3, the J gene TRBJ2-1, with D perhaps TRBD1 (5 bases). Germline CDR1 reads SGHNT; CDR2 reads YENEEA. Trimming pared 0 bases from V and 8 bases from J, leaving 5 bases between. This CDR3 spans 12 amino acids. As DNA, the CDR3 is TGTGCCAGCAGCTTAGACAGGGATGAGCAGTTCTTC. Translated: CASSLDRDEQFF.

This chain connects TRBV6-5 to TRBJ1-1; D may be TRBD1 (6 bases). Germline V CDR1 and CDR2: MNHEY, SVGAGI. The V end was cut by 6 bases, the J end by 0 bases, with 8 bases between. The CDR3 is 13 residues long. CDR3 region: CASRGGVNTEAFF. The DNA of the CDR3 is TGTGCCAGCAGAGGGGGAGTGAACACTGAAGCTTTCTTT.

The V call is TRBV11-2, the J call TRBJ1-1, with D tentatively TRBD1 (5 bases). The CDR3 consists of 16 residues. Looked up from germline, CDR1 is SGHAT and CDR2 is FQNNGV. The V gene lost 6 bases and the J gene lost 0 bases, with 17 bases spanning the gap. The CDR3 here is CASRNRGVLMNTEAFF. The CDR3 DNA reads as TGTGCCAGCAGGAATCGGGGGGTACTCATGAACACTGAAGCTTTCTTT.

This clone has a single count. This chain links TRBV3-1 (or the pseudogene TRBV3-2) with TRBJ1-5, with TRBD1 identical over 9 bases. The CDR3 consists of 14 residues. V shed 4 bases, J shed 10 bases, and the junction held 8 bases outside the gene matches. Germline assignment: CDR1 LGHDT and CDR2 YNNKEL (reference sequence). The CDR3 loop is CASSLGTGYAPQHF. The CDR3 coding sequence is TGTGCCAGCAGCCTAGGGACAGGGTATGCTCCCCAGCATTTT.

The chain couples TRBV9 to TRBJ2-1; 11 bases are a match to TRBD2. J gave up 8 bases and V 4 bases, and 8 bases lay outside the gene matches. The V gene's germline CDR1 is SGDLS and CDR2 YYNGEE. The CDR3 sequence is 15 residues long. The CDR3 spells CASSLIAGGLDEQFF. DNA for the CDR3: TGTGCCAGCAGCCTCATAGCGGGGGGGCTCGATGAGCAGTTCTTC. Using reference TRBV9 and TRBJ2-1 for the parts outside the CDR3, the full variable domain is DSGVTQTPKHLITATGQRVTLRCSPRSGDLSVYWYQQSLDQGLQFLIQYYNGEERAKGNILERFSAQQFPDLHSELNLSSLELGDSALYFCASSLIAGGLDEQFFGPGTRLTVL.

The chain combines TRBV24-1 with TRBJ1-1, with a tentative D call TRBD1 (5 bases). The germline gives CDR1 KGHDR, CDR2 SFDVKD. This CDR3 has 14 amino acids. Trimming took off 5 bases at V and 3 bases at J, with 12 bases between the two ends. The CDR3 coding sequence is TGTGCCACCAGTGTAGGGCGGGGGTACACTGAAGCTTTCTTT. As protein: CATSVGRGYTEAFF.

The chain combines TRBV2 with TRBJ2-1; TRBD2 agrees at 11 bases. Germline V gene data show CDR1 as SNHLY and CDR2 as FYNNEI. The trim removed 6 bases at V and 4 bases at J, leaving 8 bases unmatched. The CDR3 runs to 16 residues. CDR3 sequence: CASSAGTSGLYNEQFF. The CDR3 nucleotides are TGTGCCAGCAGCGCCGGGACTAGCGGTTTGTACAATGAGCAGTTCTTC.

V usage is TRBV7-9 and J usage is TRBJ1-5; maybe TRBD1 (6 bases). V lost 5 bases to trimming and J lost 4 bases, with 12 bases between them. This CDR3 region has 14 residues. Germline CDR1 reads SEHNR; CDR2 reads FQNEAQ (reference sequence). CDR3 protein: CASSRGEINQPQHF. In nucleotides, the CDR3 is TGTGCCAGCAGCAGGGGGGAGATAAATCAGCCCCAGCATTTT.

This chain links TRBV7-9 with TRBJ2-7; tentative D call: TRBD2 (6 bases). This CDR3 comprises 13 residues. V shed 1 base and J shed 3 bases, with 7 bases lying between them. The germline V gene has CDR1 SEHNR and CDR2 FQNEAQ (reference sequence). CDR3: CASSLGGDYEQYF. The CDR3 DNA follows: TGTGCCAGCAGCTTAGGGGGGGACTACGAGCAGTACTTC. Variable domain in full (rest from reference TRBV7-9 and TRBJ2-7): DTGVSQNPRHKITKRGQNVTFRCDPISEHNRLYWYRQTLGQGPEFLTYFQNEAQLEKSRLLSDRFSAERPKGSFSTLEIQRTEQGDSAMYLCASSLGGDYEQYFGPGTRLTVT.

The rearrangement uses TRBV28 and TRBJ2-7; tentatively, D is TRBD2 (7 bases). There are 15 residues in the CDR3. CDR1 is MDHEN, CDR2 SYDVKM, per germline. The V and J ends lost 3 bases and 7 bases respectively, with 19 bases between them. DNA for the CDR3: TGTGCCAGCAGTTTGGGGGGGCTCTCTCGTAGTGAGCAGTACGTC. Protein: CASSLGGLSRSEQYV.

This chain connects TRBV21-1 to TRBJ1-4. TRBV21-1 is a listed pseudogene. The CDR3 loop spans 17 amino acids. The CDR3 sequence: CASSKARRGWLGEKLFF. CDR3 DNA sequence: TGTGCCAGCAGCAAAGCGCGGAGGGGATGGCTTGGGGAAAAACTGTTTTTT.